The 27 T cell receptor beta chains below all came from one sample that was sequenced in a study of T cell responses to AZD1222 COVID-19 vaccine. TCRdb's table, derived via immunoSEQ multiplex PCR, lists solely in-frame clones and lacks some. The sample records 85,000 to 120,000 clones, roughly 87% being singletons. The source was peripheral blood, collected 28 days after the second AZD1222 dose. All receptors derive from an adult who received the AZD1222 COVID-19 vaccine.

The rearrangement links TRBV27 to TRBJ2-3; tentatively, D is TRBD2 (6 bases). CDR1 MNHEY and CDR2 SMNVEV come from the germline V gene (reference sequence). V lost 7 bases, J lost 0 bases, and 11 bases lay in between. CDR3 length: 14 residues. CDR3 DNA sequence: TGTGCCAGCAAGGTACGGGGGAGCACAGATACGCAGTATTTT. Its translation is CASKVRGSTDTQYF.

V is TRBV5-4 and J is TRBJ2-7, with D tentatively TRBD2 (6 bases). CDR1 is SGHNT, CDR2 YYREEE, per germline (reference sequence). The CDR3 totals 15 residues. V was trimmed by 0 bases and J by 5 bases, leaving 15 bases between them. The CDR3 DNA follows: TGTGCCAGCAGCTTGGACGTAGGGCCGGGGGACGAGCAGTACTTC. Translating it yields CASSLDVGPGDEQYF.

This clone has just one count. The rearrangement links TRBV19 to TRBJ2-5; the D gene is possibly TRBD2 (5 bases). V was shortened by 7 bases and J by 5 bases, with 14 bases between the two germline ends. The germline CDR1 and CDR2 sequences are LNHDA and SQIVND (reference sequence). CDR3 length: 13 residues. This chain's CDR3 is CASTSLAWETQYF. The CDR3 bases are TGTGCCAGTACCTCTTTAGCGTGGGAGACCCAGTACTTC.

The chain is built from TRBV3-1 (or the pseudogene TRBV3-2) and TRBJ2-1; 8 positions agree with TRBD1. Germline V gene lookup returns CDR1 LGHDT and CDR2 YNNKEL (reference sequence). Trimming at V came to 3 bases and at J to 6 bases, leaving 10 bases not matched to a gene. The CDR3 runs to 16 residues. The CDR3 reads CASSHTDRGRGNEQFF. The CDR3 DNA sequence: TGTGCCAGCAGCCACACAGACAGGGGCAGGGGCAATGAGCAGTTCTTC.

CDR3 sequence (DNA): TGTGCCAGCTCGGAGGGACAGACCGGGGAGCTGTTTTTT. Translation: CASSEGQTGELFF. V usage is TRBV18 and J usage is TRBJ2-2; maybe TRBD1 (7 bases). The CDR3 consists of 13 residues. The germline V gene encodes CDR1 KGHSH and CDR2 LQKENI. Trimming removed 6 bases from V and 5 bases from J, with 10 bases in between. The whole variable domain, remainder taken from reference TRBV18 and TRBJ2-2, is NAGVMQNPRHLVRRRGQEARLRCSPMKGHSHVYWYRQLPEEGLKFMVYLQKENIIDESGMPKERFSAEFPKEGPSILRIQQVVRGDSAAYFCASSEGQTGELFFGEGSRLTVL.

V and J are TRBV18 and TRBJ1-2; a possible D gene is TRBD1 (5 bases). The V and J ends lost 3 bases and 5 bases respectively, with 16 bases between them. CDR1 KGHSH and CDR2 LQKENI come from the germline V gene. The CDR3 covers 15 residues. CDR3 residues: CASSPGPAAAYGYTF. The CDR3 bases are TGTGCCAGCTCACCGGGACCGGCCGCGGCTTATGGCTACACCTTC.

The genes are TRBV2 and TRBJ1-6; D is unresolved. The CDR3 has 16 amino acids. Trimming took 0 bases from V and 9 from J, leaving 15 bases between them. CDR1 and CDR2 from the germline V gene are SNHLY and FYNNEI. The CDR3 protein is CASSEAAGERGSPLHF. The CDR3 nucleotides are TGTGCCAGCAGTGAAGCAGCTGGGGAGCGGGGTTCACCCCTCCACTTT.

The chain links TRBV5-1 to TRBJ1-4; D is uncertain. With 3 bases removed from V and 4 bases from J, the gap between germline ends came to 13 bases. This CDR3 contains 15 residues. Germline loops: CDR1 SGHRS, CDR2 YFSETQ. Here the CDR3 reads CASSSAGENNEKLFF. The CDR3, as DNA: TGCGCCAGCAGCTCAGCTGGGGAGAATAATGAAAAACTGTTTTTT.

This chain links TRBV7-8 with TRBJ2-1, with TRBD1 matching 9 bases. The CDR3 totals 16 residues. Germline V gene data show CDR1 as SGHVS and CDR2 as FQNEAQ. V was pared by 3 bases and J by 3 bases, with 6 bases of the junction left unmatched. CDR3 nucleotide sequence: TGTGCCAGCAGCTTTCCCGGGACAGGGCACTACAATGAGCAGTTCTTC. This gives the protein CASSFPGTGHYNEQFF.

The chain couples TRBV3-1 (or the pseudogene TRBV3-2) to TRBJ2-7; no clear D. V was cut by 0 bases and J by 2 bases, with 11 bases left in between. The CDR3 length is 15 residues. The germline V gene has CDR1 LGHDT and CDR2 YNNKEL (reference sequence). CDR3 DNA: TGTGCCAGCAGCCAAGATTTGGTCCGGGCCTACGAGCAGTACTTC. This translates into CASSQDLVRAYEQYF.

This chain links TRBV30 with TRBJ1-6; D is unresolved. The CDR3 loop spans 14 amino acids. Looked up from germline, CDR1 is GTSNPN and CDR2 is SVGIG (reference sequence). V lost 0 bases and J 7 bases, leaving 10 bases between the germline ends. Here the CDR3 reads CAWSVLDGNSPLHF. CDR3 DNA: TGTGCCTGGAGTGTACTCGACGGAAATTCACCCCTCCACTTT.

V is TRBV27 and J is TRBJ1-1, with a weak D call TRBD1 (6 bases). The CDR3 loop spans 15 amino acids. Trimming took 5 bases from V and 0 from J, leaving 13 bases between them. CDR1 is MNHEY, CDR2 SMNVEV, per germline (reference sequence). The CDR3 loop reads CASSLIRGMNTEAFF. Here the CDR3 DNA reads TGTGCCAGCAGTCTTATCAGGGGTATGAACACTGAAGCTTTCTTT.

The chain recombines TRBV11-2 with TRBJ2-7, with D perhaps TRBD2 (5 bases). This CDR3 has 13 residues. V dropped 2 bases and J dropped 5 bases, with 10 bases sitting between them. Germline CDR1 reads SGHAT; CDR2 reads FQNNGV. In nucleotides, the CDR3 is TGTGCCAGCAGCTTATCTAGAGGGAACGAGCAGTACTTC. This translates into CASSLSRGNEQYF.

J is TRBJ1-2 and V is TRBV5-8, with D uncertain. The CDR3 length is 13 residues. Deletions cut 0 bases from V and 6 bases from J, with 9 bases between. Per germline, CDR1 SGHTS and CDR2 YDEGEE. Here the CDR3 reads CASSLVTIDGYTF. The CDR3 bases are TGTGCCAGCAGCTTGGTAACGATCGATGGCTACACCTTC.

The table lists this clone with a few counts. The chain joins TRBV6-4 to TRBJ2-1; no definite D call. With 0 bases removed from V and 4 bases from J, the gap between germline ends came to 7 bases. Germline V lookup: CDR1 MRHNA, CDR2 SNTAGT. The CDR3 spans 14 residues. CDR3 DNA: TGTGCCAGCAGTGACTCGAATCGATACAATGAGCAGTTCTTC. As protein: CASSDSNRYNEQFF.

The V gene is TRBV2, the J gene TRBJ1-1; D remains ambiguous. V dropped 5 bases and J dropped 7 bases, with 14 bases sitting between them. This CDR3 region has 13 residues. The V gene's germline CDR1 is SNHLY and CDR2 FYNNEI. In DNA, the CDR3 is TGTGCCAGCAGTCCCGATCAGGAGGTTGAAGCTTTCTTT. It yields the protein CASSPDQEVEAFF.

CDR3 in amino acids: CASSPQGAGSPLHF. CDR3 sequence (DNA): TGTGCCAGCAGCCCTCAGGGTGCGGGCTCACCCCTCCACTTT. V usage is TRBV27 and J usage is TRBJ1-6, with TRBD1 as a possible D gene (5 bases). Per germline, CDR1 MNHEY and CDR2 SMNVEV (reference sequence). The CDR3 sequence is 14 residues long. Trimming removed 6 bases from V and 10 bases from J, with 16 bases in between.

V and J are TRBV9 and TRBJ2-3, with D perhaps TRBD2 (7 bases). Germline V lookup: CDR1 SGDLS, CDR2 YYNGEE. CDR3 length: 15 amino acids. V shed 0 bases and J shed 8 bases, with 16 bases lying between them. The CDR3 sequence is CASSVAGQRGGTQYF. CDR3 sequence (DNA): TGTGCCAGCAGCGTAGCCGGACAGCGGGGAGGTACGCAGTATTTT.

The gene calls are TRBV7-2 and TRBJ1-3; D remains ambiguous. Trimming cost V 2 bases and J 4 bases, with 9 bases left between them. This CDR3 is built from 14 residues. Germline V gives CDR1 SGHTA, CDR2 FQGNSA. Here the CDR3 reads CASSLSRGGNTIYF. The CDR3 DNA reads TGTGCCAGCAGCTTAAGTAGAGGCGGAAACACCATATATTTT.

V gene TRBV2 combines with J gene TRBJ2-7, with D unclear. V lost 6 bases and J lost 2, with 2 bases in between. The CDR3 totals 10 residues. Germline CDR1 SNHLY, CDR2 FYNNEI. The CDR3 DNA is TGTGCCAGCAGGGCCTACGAGCAGTACTTC. This gives the protein CASRAYEQYF.

CDR3 sequence: CASSYSRGALYEQYF. The CDR3 coding sequence is TGTGCCAGCAGTTACTCAAGGGGGGCCCTCTACGAGCAGTACTTC. The V call is TRBV6-5, the J call TRBJ2-7, with D perhaps TRBD1 or TRBD2 (6 bases each). The V gene lost 0 bases and the J gene lost 3 bases, with 12 bases spanning the gap. The CDR3 is 15 amino acids. Germline V gene data show CDR1 as MNHEY and CDR2 as SVGAGI.

This clone was found once. V and J are TRBV3-1 (or the pseudogene TRBV3-2) and TRBJ2-7; D unresolved. Trimming pared 2 bases from V and 1 base from J, leaving 9 bases between. This CDR3 contains 14 residues. Germline-derived CDR1 and CDR2 are LGHDT and YNNKEL (reference sequence). CDR3 DNA sequence: TGTGCCAGCAGCCAAAGCTGGGTGTCCTACGAGCAGTACTTC. Its translation is CASSQSWVSYEQYF.

The chain links TRBV5-6 to TRBJ1-2, with D possibly TRBD1 on 5 matching bases. This CDR3 has 16 amino acids. The germline CDR1 and CDR2 sequences are SGHDT and YYEEEE. Trimming stripped 5 bases from V and 4 bases from J, with 21 bases between. CDR3 sequence reads: CASSSGEGPIAYGYTF. In DNA, the CDR3 is TGTGCCAGCAGTTCCGGGGAGGGGCCGATCGCCTATGGCTACACCTTC.

CDR3: CASSTSAGVVGYTF. CDR3 DNA: TGTGCCAGCAGTACCTCCGCAGGGGTGGTTGGCTACACCTTC. This chain uses TRBV27 with TRBJ1-2; D perhaps matches TRBD1 (6 bases). Trimming took 5 bases from V and 7 from J, leaving 17 bases between them. Looked up from germline, CDR1 is MNHEY and CDR2 is SMNVEV (reference sequence). There are 14 residues in the CDR3.

The chain recombines TRBV7-6 with TRBJ1-3; D gene uncertain. The V gene's germline CDR1 is SGHVS and CDR2 FNYEAQ. Trimming removed 3 bases at V and 1 base at J, with 10 bases between. The length of the CDR3 is 15 residues. This CDR3 reads CASSLFSLSGNTIYF. As DNA, the CDR3 is TGTGCCAGCAGCTTGTTTTCGTTATCTGGAAACACCATATATTTT.

The chain employs TRBV5-1 and TRBJ2-7; 9 nucleotides line up with TRBD1. Per germline, CDR1 SGHRS and CDR2 YFSETQ. Germline trimming cut 3 bases from V and 2 bases from J; bases unmatched to any gene: 3. The CDR3 runs to 14 residues. CDR3 loop: CASSSQGATYEQYF. The CDR3 DNA reads as TGCGCCAGCAGCTCACAGGGGGCAACCTACGAGCAGTACTTC.

This chain uses TRBV5-4 with TRBJ1-3, with D possibly being TRBD1 (5 bases). This CDR3 spans 15 amino acids. The germline CDR1 and CDR2 sequences are SGHNT and YYREEE (reference sequence). V lost 0 bases and J 2 bases, leaving 9 bases between the germline ends. The chain's CDR3 is CASSLGQRPGNTIYF. The CDR3 nucleotides are TGTGCCAGCAGCTTGGGACAGCGCCCTGGAAACACCATATATTTT.